This T cell receptor beta chain was documented in a study of T cells in Graves' hyperthyroidism and ophthalmopathy. Points from the study as a whole: Also found in blood were most expanded thyroid clonotypes above 0.001. Ophthalmopathy was told apart from stable hyperthyroidism by a 13 V-J model.

This CDR3 contains 13 residues. Germline V gene data show CDR1 as DFQATT and CDR2 as SNEGSKA (reference sequence). Trimming pared 6 bases from V and 8 bases from J, leaving 17 bases between. Comment on this clonotype: The antigen remains unidentified.

Regions amplified from RNA transcripts were the TCR beta CDR3 regions. Primed by the HTBI set, a first-round RT-PCR was run on the TCR CDR3. Each CDR3 protein gets one entry after TCRdb re-called the multiplex PCR reads with MiXCR. Of fewer than 450,000 distinct CDR3 sequences in the sample, 12% to 15% were seen once. The genes are TRBV20-1 and TRBJ2-1; tentatively, D is TRBD2 (5 bases). This TCR came from a woman in her sixties with Graves' ophthalmopathy. The sequencing sample was made of blood. In nucleotides, the CDR3 is TGCAGTGCGTATCCGCAGCTCGGGGATGAGCAGTTCTTC. This codes for CSAYPQLGDEQFF.